Listed below are T cell receptor beta chains from one sample, sequenced in a study of CD8+CD57+ T cells in acquired aplastic anemia. TCRdb re-analysed the reads in MiXCR, keeping a single row per CDR3 protein. The sample consists of around 170,000 distinct CDR3 sequences, 40% to 55% of them appearing once. The sample was sorted CD4+, CD8+, or CD8+CD57+ T cells (not recorded which) from PBMCs. All receptors derive from a human donor with aplastic anemia. Both conserved end residues are part of each CDR3. The D gene is left open where the match is weak. For some rows the clone size is stated as once, few or many, or as a class when expanded; others skip it.

V gene: TRBV11-1
J gene: TRBJ2-1
clone size: many
D gene: NA
CDR3 DNA: TGTGCCAGCAGCCCAGGTGGGACAAGGGGGAATAGGAATGAGCAGTTCTTC
CDR3 protein: CASSPGGTRGNRNEQFF

V gene: TRBV4-1
J gene: TRBJ2-4
clone size: few
D gene: TRBD2
CDR3 DNA: TGCGCCAGCAGCCAAGACGGGGCGGGAGAAAACATTCAGTACTTC
CDR3 protein: CASSQDGAGENIQYF

V gene: TRBV20-1
J gene: TRBJ1-1
clone size: NA
D gene: NA
CDR3 DNA: TGCAGTGCTAAGTTGAACACTGAAGCTTTCTTT
CDR3 protein: CSAKLNTEAFF

V gene: TRBV20-1
J gene: TRBJ2-3
clone size: NA
D gene: NA
CDR3 DNA: TGCAGTGCTAGAGACTACAGCACAGATACGCAGTATTTT
CDR3 protein: CSARDYSTDTQYF

V gene: TRBV10-3
J gene: TRBJ2-2
clone size: NA
D gene: NA
CDR3 DNA: TGTGCCAGCAGTTATTTTCGGGGGTTAAGCCCCGGGGAGCTGTTTTTT
CDR3 protein: CASSYFRGLSPGELFF

V gene: TRBV18
J gene: TRBJ1-4
clone size: few
D gene: NA
CDR3 DNA: TGTGCCAGCTCCCTTGGGTCAACTAATGAAAAACTGTTTTTT
CDR3 protein: CASSLGSTNEKLFF

V gene: TRBV7-8
J gene: TRBJ2-1
clone size: many
D gene: TRBD2
CDR3 DNA: TGTGCCAGCAGCCACCGGACTAGCGGTTACAATGAGCAGTTCTTC
CDR3 protein: CASSHRTSGYNEQFF

V gene: TRBV20-1
J gene: TRBJ2-5
clone size: many
D gene: NA
CDR3 DNA: TGCAGTGCTAGGGTCCCACCAGCGGAAGAGACCCAGTACTTC
CDR3 protein: CSARVPPAEETQYF

V gene: TRBV2
J gene: TRBJ2-7
clone size: once
D gene: NA
CDR3 DNA: TGTGCCAGCAGTGAAGCTGGAGGGGCAGTGGGCGAGCAGTACTTC
CDR3 protein: CASSEAGGAVGEQYF

V gene: TRBV5-8
J gene: TRBJ2-7
clone size: many
D gene: TRBD1
CDR3 DNA: TGTGCCAGCAGCTCCCCCGGGACAGGGCAACTGGAGCAGTACTTC
CDR3 protein: CASSSPGTGQLEQYF

V gene: TRBV29-1
J gene: TRBJ2-7
clone size: NA
D gene: NA
CDR3 DNA: TGCAGCGTTGTTCAACGGGGGCACGAGCAGTACTTC
CDR3 protein: CSVVQRGHEQYF

V gene: TRBV7-6
J gene: TRBJ1-2
clone size: few
D gene: NA
CDR3 DNA: TGTGCCAGCAGCCCCCGACAGCTTAACTATGGCTACACCTTC
CDR3 protein: CASSPRQLNYGYTF

V gene: TRBV7-3
J gene: TRBJ2-6
clone size: few
D gene: NA
CDR3 DNA: TGTGCCAGCAGCCTTGGGGCCAACGTCCTGACTTTC
CDR3 protein: CASSLGANVLTF

V gene: TRBV7-9
J gene: TRBJ2-7
clone size: NA
D gene: NA
CDR3 DNA: TGTGCCAGCAGCTTATCGGATATCTCAAACTACGAGCAGTACTTC
CDR3 protein: CASSLSDISNYEQYF

V gene: TRBV10-3
J gene: TRBJ2-1
clone size: few
D gene: TRBD1
CDR3 DNA: TGTGCCACCCTCTTGGGACAGGGTGGATCCTATGAGCAGTTCTTC
CDR3 protein: CATLLGQGGSYEQFF

V gene: TRBV24-1
J gene: TRBJ2-2
clone size: NA
D gene: NA
CDR3 DNA: TGTGCCACCAGTGCAGCGGACCGTTCTAATGAGCTGTTTTTT
CDR3 protein: CATSAADRSNELFF

V gene: TRBV7-9
J gene: TRBJ2-7
clone size: once
D gene: NA
CDR3 DNA: TGTGCCAGCACTCTGGGAGGCCGGGACTACGAGCAGTACTTC
CDR3 protein: CASTLGGRDYEQYF

V gene: TRBV10-3
J gene: TRBJ2-7
clone size: many
D gene: TRBD1
CDR3 DNA: TGTGCCATCAAGAGGTCAGGGGGCTCCTACGAGCAGTACTTC
CDR3 protein: CAIKRSGGSYEQYF

V gene: TRBV9
J gene: TRBJ2-3
clone size: NA
D gene: TRBD2
CDR3 DNA: TGCGCCAGCGGGGGAGAGTTAGATACGCAGTATTTT
CDR3 protein: CASGGELDTQYF

V gene: TRBV11-2
J gene: TRBJ2-1
clone size: many
D gene: NA
CDR3 DNA: TGTGCCAGCAGTTCCCGGGCCCGGGATGAGCAGTTCTTC
CDR3 protein: CASSSRARDEQFF

V gene: TRBV19
J gene: TRBJ2-5
clone size: NA
D gene: TRBD2
CDR3 DNA: TGTGCCAGTAGTTCCCTCGGGACTAGCGGGAGGCAGGGGACCCAGTACTTC
CDR3 protein: CASSSLGTSGRQGTQYF

V gene: TRBV7-2
J gene: TRBJ1-2
clone size: many
D gene: TRBD1
CDR3 DNA: TGCGCCAGCAGCTTGGGACAGGGGGGCTACACCTTC
CDR3 protein: CASSLGQGGYTF

V gene: TRBV4-2
J gene: TRBJ1-3
clone size: many
D gene: NA
CDR3 DNA: TGTGCCAGCAGCCAAGGAGCCGGAGGAAACACCATATATTTT
CDR3 protein: CASSQGAGGNTIYF

V gene: TRBV11-2
J gene: TRBJ1-2
clone size: NA
D gene: TRBD1
CDR3 DNA: TGTGCCAGCAGCTTAGTTCAGGGGGCTTATGGCTACACCTTC
CDR3 protein: CASSLVQGAYGYTF

V gene: TRBV14
J gene: TRBJ2-5
clone size: NA
D gene: TRBD1
CDR3 DNA: TGTGCCAGCAGCCAACTCCTGACAGGGGGCAGGGAGACCCAGTACTTC
CDR3 protein: CASSQLLTGGRETQYF

V gene: TRBV9
J gene: TRBJ1-4
clone size: NA
D gene: NA
CDR3 DNA: TGTGCCAGCAGCGTAGGGCAGGGTCGTGAAAAACTGTTTTTT
CDR3 protein: CASSVGQGREKLFF

V gene: TRBV11-1
J gene: TRBJ2-7
clone size: NA
D gene: TRBD2
CDR3 DNA: TGTGCCAGCAGCTCCAGGACTAGCAGGGAAACCTACGAGCAGTACTTC
CDR3 protein: CASSSRTSRETYEQYF

V gene: TRBV10-3
J gene: TRBJ2-1
clone size: NA
D gene: TRBD2
CDR3 DNA: TGTGCCAGCAGGGAACTAGCGGGAGGCTTCAATGAGCAGTTCTTC
CDR3 protein: CASRELAGGFNEQFF

V gene: TRBV30
J gene: TRBJ1-3
clone size: few
D gene: NA
CDR3 DNA: TGTGCCTGGACCCCCGGGATAGGGGCTGGAAACACCATATATTTT
CDR3 protein: CAWTPGIGAGNTIYF

V gene: TRBV20-1
J gene: TRBJ2-1
clone size: NA
D gene: TRBD1
CDR3 DNA: TGCAGTGCTCCGAGACAGGGTGGGGATGAGCAGTTCTTC
CDR3 protein: CSAPRQGGDEQFF

V gene: TRBV24-1
J gene: TRBJ1-2
clone size: NA
D gene: TRBD1
CDR3 DNA: TGTGCCACCAGTGATACAACAGGGGTTGGCTACACCTTC
CDR3 protein: CATSDTTGVGYTF

V gene: TRBV12-3/TRBV12-4
J gene: TRBJ1-2
clone size: many
D gene: NA
CDR3 DNA: TGTGCCAGCGCCGGACAAGTAGCTAACTATGGCTACACCTTC
CDR3 protein: CASAGQVANYGYTF

V gene: TRBV7-9
J gene: TRBJ2-6
clone size: many
D gene: NA
CDR3 DNA: TGTGCCAGCAGCCCCGGGGTCTCTGGGGCCAACGTCCTGACTTTC
CDR3 protein: CASSPGVSGANVLTF

V gene: TRBV7-3
J gene: TRBJ2-1
clone size: many
D gene: TRBD2
CDR3 DNA: TGTGCCAGCAGCTTCACTAGCGGGATCTCCTACAATGAGCAGTTCTTC
CDR3 protein: CASSFTSGISYNEQFF

V gene: TRBV2
J gene: TRBJ1-1
clone size: NA
D gene: NA
CDR3 DNA: TGTGCCAGCAGGGTTAATAGGAACACTGAAGCTTTCTTT
CDR3 protein: CASRVNRNTEAFF

V gene: TRBV12-3/TRBV12-4
J gene: TRBJ1-6
clone size: NA
D gene: NA
CDR3 DNA: TGTGCCAGCTCTGGCGGGGTCAATAATTCACCCCTCCACTTT
CDR3 protein: CASSGGVNNSPLHF

V gene: TRBV2
J gene: TRBJ1-1
clone size: many
D gene: NA
CDR3 DNA: TGTGCCAGCAGTGGTCCAGGGAAAGGCACTGAAGCTTTCTTT
CDR3 protein: CASSGPGKGTEAFF

V gene: TRBV24-1
J gene: TRBJ1-6
clone size: few
D gene: TRBD1
CDR3 DNA: TGTGCCACCAGTGGGACAGGCCAGAATTCACCCCTCCACTTT
CDR3 protein: CATSGTGQNSPLHF

V gene: TRBV24-1
J gene: TRBJ1-2
clone size: NA
D gene: TRBD1
CDR3 DNA: TGTGCCACCAGTGAGGGACAGGGAATAGGCTACACCTTC
CDR3 protein: CATSEGQGIGYTF

V gene: TRBV6-5
J gene: TRBJ2-5
clone size: many
D gene: NA
CDR3 DNA: TGTGCCAGCAGTTACAGGATGAGGGCGGGGGAGACCCAGTACTTC
CDR3 protein: CASSYRMRAGETQYF

V gene: TRBV7-8
J gene: TRBJ2-1
clone size: many
D gene: NA
CDR3 DNA: TGTGCCAGCAGCCTGAGTATGGAGTACAATGAGCAGTTCTTC
CDR3 protein: CASSLSMEYNEQFF

V gene: TRBV5-4
J gene: TRBJ1-2
clone size: many
D gene: NA
CDR3 DNA: TGTGCCAGCAGCTTCGGGCAGACTACTCTACCCGGATATGGCTACACCTTC
CDR3 protein: CASSFGQTTLPGYGYTF

V gene: TRBV18
J gene: TRBJ2-2
clone size: NA
D gene: NA
CDR3 DNA: TGTGCCAGCTCACCAGACGTTAACACCGGGGAGCTGTTTTTT
CDR3 protein: CASSPDVNTGELFF

V gene: TRBV9
J gene: TRBJ2-6
clone size: NA
D gene: NA
CDR3 DNA: TGTGCCAGCAGCGATTGGGGGATGGGGGCCAACGTCCTGACTTTC
CDR3 protein: CASSDWGMGANVLTF

V gene: TRBV2
J gene: TRBJ1-5
clone size: once
D gene: NA
CDR3 DNA: TGTGCCAGCAGTGCAGAGAGGGCAGGGTTGAATCAGCCCCAGCATTTT
CDR3 protein: CASSAERAGLNQPQHF

V gene: TRBV19
J gene: TRBJ2-1
clone size: many
D gene: NA
CDR3 DNA: TGTGCCAGTAGTACCCGACAGGCCTACAATGAGCAGTTCTTC
CDR3 protein: CASSTRQAYNEQFF

V gene: TRBV29-1
J gene: TRBJ2-5
clone size: NA
D gene: NA
CDR3 DNA: TGCAGCGTTGGTCACCTGGGAGAGACCCAGTACTTC
CDR3 protein: CSVGHLGETQYF

V gene: TRBV7-2
J gene: TRBJ2-3
clone size: NA
D gene: NA
CDR3 DNA: TGTGCCAGCACCTCACGACCCCGCGCAGATACGCAGTGTTTT
CDR3 protein: CASTSRPRADTQCF

V gene: TRBV11-2
J gene: TRBJ2-5
clone size: once
D gene: NA
CDR3 DNA: TGTGCCAGCAGCTTGGGGGTGGGGACCCAGTACTTC
CDR3 protein: CASSLGVGTQYF

V gene: TRBV2
J gene: TRBJ2-5
clone size: NA
D gene: NA
CDR3 DNA: TGTGCCATCGGACGGCCGCTGGGTACCCAGTACTTC
CDR3 protein: CAIGRPLGTQYF

V gene: TRBV29-1
J gene: TRBJ2-3
clone size: NA
D gene: TRBD1
CDR3 DNA: TGCAGCGTGGAACCGGGACAGGGGGCGACAGATACGCAGTATTTT
CDR3 protein: CSVEPGQGATDTQYF

V gene: TRBV4-2
J gene: TRBJ1-2
clone size: NA
D gene: NA
CDR3 DNA: TGTGCCAGCAGCCAAGATGGCCCGAACTATGGCTACACCTTC
CDR3 protein: CASSQDGPNYGYTF

V gene: TRBV2
J gene: TRBJ2-7
clone size: NA
D gene: TRBD1
CDR3 DNA: TGTGCCAGCAGGAAGGGGGCCGAATACGAGCAGTACTTC
CDR3 protein: CASRKGAEYEQYF

V gene: TRBV5-1
J gene: TRBJ2-2
clone size: NA
D gene: TRBD2
CDR3 DNA: TGCGCCAGCAGCTTCCTAGCGGGGGTTTTCACCGGGGAGCTGTTTTTT
CDR3 protein: CASSFLAGVFTGELFF